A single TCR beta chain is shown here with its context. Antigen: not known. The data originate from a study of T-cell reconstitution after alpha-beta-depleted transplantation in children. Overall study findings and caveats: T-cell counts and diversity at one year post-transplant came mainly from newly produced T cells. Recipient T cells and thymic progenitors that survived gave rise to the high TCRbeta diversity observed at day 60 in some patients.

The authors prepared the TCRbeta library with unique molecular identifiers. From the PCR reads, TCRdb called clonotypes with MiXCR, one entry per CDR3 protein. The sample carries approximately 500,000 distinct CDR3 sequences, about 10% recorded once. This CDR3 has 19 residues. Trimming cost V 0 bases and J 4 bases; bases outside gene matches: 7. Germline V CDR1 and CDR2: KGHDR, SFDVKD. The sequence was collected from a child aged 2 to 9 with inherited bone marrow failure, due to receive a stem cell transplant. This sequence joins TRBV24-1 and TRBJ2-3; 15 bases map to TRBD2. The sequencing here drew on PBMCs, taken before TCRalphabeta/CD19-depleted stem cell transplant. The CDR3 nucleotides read TGTGCCACCAGTGATTTGGGGACTAGCGGGAGGACGGGACCAGATACGCAGTATTTT. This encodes CATSDLGTSGRTGPDTQYF.